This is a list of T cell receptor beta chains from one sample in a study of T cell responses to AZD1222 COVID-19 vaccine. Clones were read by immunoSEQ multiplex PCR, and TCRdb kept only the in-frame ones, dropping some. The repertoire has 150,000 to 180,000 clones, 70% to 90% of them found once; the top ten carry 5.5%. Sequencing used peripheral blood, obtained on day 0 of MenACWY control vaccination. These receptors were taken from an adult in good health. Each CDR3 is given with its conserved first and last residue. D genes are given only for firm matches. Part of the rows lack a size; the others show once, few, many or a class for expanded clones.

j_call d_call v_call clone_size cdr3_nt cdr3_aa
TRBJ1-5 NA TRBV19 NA TGTGCCAGTAGTATTCTGGGCAGGGGCAGCAATCAGCCCCAGCATTTT CASSILGRGSNQPQHF
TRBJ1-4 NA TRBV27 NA TGTGCCAGCAGTTTATTCGGGGGCATGAGTGAAAAACTGTTTTTT CASSLFGGMSEKLFF
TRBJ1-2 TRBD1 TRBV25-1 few TGTGCCAGCAGTGACCGCGACAGGGGCTATGGCTACACCTTC CASSDRDRGYGYTF
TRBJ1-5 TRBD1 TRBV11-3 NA TGTGCCAGCAGCGGTACTGGAGTTTTACAGGGGGCCGGCAATCAGCCCCAGCATTTT CASSGTGVLQGAGNQPQHF
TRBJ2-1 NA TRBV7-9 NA TGTGCCAGCAGCCCAGTACCGGGTAACAATGAGCAGTTCTTC CASSPVPGNNEQFF
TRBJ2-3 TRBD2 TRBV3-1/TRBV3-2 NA TGTGCCAGCAGCCAAGGTCCTAGCGGAATAACAGATACGCAGTATTTT CASSQGPSGITDTQYF
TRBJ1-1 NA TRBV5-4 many TGTGCCAGCAGCTTGAAGGGGCCACCGGGAGAAGCTTTCTTT CASSLKGPPGEAFF
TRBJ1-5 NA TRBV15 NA TGTGCCACCAGCAGAGGGACCGGGCCCAATCAGCCCCAGCATTTT CATSRGTGPNQPQHF
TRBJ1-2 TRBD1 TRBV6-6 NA TGTGCCAGCAGGCGGACAGGGGCGGACTATGGCTACACCTTC CASRRTGADYGYTF
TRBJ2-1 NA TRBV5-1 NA TGCGCCAGCGGCATTCGCTCCTACAATGAGCAGTTCTTC CASGIRSYNEQFF
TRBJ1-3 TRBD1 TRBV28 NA TGTGCCACACAAACAGGGGGCGGAAACACCATATATTTT CATQTGGGNTIYF
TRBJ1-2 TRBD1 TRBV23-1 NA TGCGCCAGCACCCCAAGACAGGGGGCGTTTGGTGGCTACACCTTC CASTPRQGAFGGYTF
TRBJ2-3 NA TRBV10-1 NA TGCGCCAGCAGTGAGAGGCCAACGGATACGCAGTATTTT CASSERPTDTQYF
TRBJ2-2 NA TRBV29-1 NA TGCAGCGTTGTTCTGGTCACCGGGGAGCTGTTTTTT CSVVLVTGELFF
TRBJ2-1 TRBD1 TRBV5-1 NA TGCGCCAGCAGCTTGCAGGGACAGGGGGCACTAACGGGAGGGCCTAGTGGACAAAATGAGCAGTTCTTC CASSLQGQGALTGGPSGQNEQFF
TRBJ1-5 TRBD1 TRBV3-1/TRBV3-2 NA TGTGCCAGCAGCCAAGATCCCGCAGGGGGCCAGCCCCAGCATTTT CASSQDPAGGQPQHF
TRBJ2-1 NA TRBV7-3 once TGTGCCAGCAGCCAGGAGGGCTACAATGAGCAGTTCTTC CASSQEGYNEQFF
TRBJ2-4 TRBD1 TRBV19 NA TGTGCCAGTAGCAAGGACAGGCTAAAAAACATTCAGTACTTC CASSKDRLKNIQYF
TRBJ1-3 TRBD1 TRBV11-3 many TGTGCCAGCAGCCCGGGACAGGGCCCAGGAAACACCATATATTTT CASSPGQGPGNTIYF
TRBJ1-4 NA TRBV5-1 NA TGCGCCAGCAGCTTGGTCAGGGCCTATAATGAAAAACTGTTTTTT CASSLVRAYNEKLFF
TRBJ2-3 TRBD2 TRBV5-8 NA TGTGCCAGCAGCTCCCTTCCTCGGGTAGCGGGTTATACAGATACGCAGTATTTT CASSSLPRVAGYTDTQYF
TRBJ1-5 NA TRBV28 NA TGTGCCAGCAGTTTAAAAGGGTTCTATAGCAATCAGCCCCAGCATTTT CASSLKGFYSNQPQHF
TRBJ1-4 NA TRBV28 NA TGTGCCAGCAGTTTAAGACGGTCAACTAATGAAAAACTGTTTTTT CASSLRRSTNEKLFF
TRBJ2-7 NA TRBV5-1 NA TGCGCCAGCAGCTCTGACGGCCAAGAGCCCTACGAGCAGTACTTC CASSSDGQEPYEQYF
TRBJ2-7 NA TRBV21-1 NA TGTGCCAGCAGCGCATTAGCGGGGTCTCCCTACGAGCAGTACTTC CASSALAGSPYEQYF
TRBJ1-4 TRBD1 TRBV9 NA TGTGCCAGCAGCGTAGATTCCGGGACAGGGGTCGATGAAAAACTGTTTTTT CASSVDSGTGVDEKLFF
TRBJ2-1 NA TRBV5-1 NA TGCGCCAGCAGCTTATGGGGGAGCAGCGACAATGAGCAGTTCTTC CASSLWGSSDNEQFF
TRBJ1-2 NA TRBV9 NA TGTGCCAGCACCGCCTCTAACTATGGCTACACCTTC CASTASNYGYTF
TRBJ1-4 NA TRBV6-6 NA TGTGCCAGCAGTTACGTGGGGAATGAAAAACTGTTTTTT CASSYVGNEKLFF
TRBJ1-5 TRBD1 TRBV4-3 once TGCGCCAGCAGCCCAGGACAGGGGAATCAGCCCCAGCATTTT CASSPGQGNQPQHF
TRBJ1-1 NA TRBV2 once TGTGCCAGCAGTGAACGACGGGGACGGAACACTGAAGCTTTCTTT CASSERRGRNTEAFF
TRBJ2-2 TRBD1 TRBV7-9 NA TGTGCCAGCAGCTCCTGGACAGGTCCGAACACCGGGGAGCTGTTTTTT CASSSWTGPNTGELFF
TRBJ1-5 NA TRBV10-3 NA TGTGCCACGGGGGCCAACAATCAGCCCCAGCATTTT CATGANNQPQHF
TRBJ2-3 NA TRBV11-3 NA TGTGCCAGCAGCTTAGAGGCCACTACAGATACGCAGTATTTT CASSLEATTDTQYF
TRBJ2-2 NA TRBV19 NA TGTGCCAGCAGCCCTGTTCGTGGGGTTGCCGGGGAGCTGTTTTTT CASSPVRGVAGELFF
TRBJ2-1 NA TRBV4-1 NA TGCGCCAGCAGCCAAGGGCCCTTGGGTGAGCAGTTCTTC CASSQGPLGEQFF
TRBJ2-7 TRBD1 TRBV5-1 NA TGCGCCAGCAGCTTGATGGGACAGGGGAAGAACGAGCAGTACTTC CASSLMGQGKNEQYF
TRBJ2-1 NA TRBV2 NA TGTGCCAGCAGTGAGGCGGGGTTTGAGCAGTTCTTC CASSEAGFEQFF
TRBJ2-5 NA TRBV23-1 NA TGCGCCAGCAGTCAATCTGTGGTAGGGGGGACCCAGTACTTC CASSQSVVGGTQYF
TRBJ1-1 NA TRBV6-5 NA TGTGCCAGCCTTTCGACGACGGGAACCGAAGCTTTCTTT CASLSTTGTEAFF
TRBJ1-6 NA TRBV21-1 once TGTGCCAGCAGCCCTCGGGGAGGGGGAAGGCATTCACCCCTCCACTTT CASSPRGGGRHSPLHF
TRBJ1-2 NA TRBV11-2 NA TGTGCCAGCAGCCCCTGGGATGGGGGTGACTATGGCTACACCTTC CASSPWDGGDYGYTF
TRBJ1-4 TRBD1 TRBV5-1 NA TGCGCCAGCAGCTTGAACCCCCGCCGACAGGGGGCCGAATGGGAAAAACTGTTTTTT CASSLNPRRQGAEWEKLFF
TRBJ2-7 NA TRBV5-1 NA TGCGCCAGCAGCTTGGCCGGGGTCGGGGAGCAGTACTTC CASSLAGVGEQYF
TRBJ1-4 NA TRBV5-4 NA TGTGCCAGCAGACAGGGCGCTAATGAAAAACTGTTTTTT CASRQGANEKLFF
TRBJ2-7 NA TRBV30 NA TGTGCCTGCAGGACCTCCTACGAGCAGTACTTC CACRTSYEQYF